This T cell receptor (beta chain) is drawn from a study of beta chain features in type 1 diabetes. Of the isolated RNA, all was reverse transcribed, and so the sequenced material was expressed TCRB transcripts. Profiling relied on immunoSEQ multiplex PCR, and the TCRdb table lists in-frame clones only, not all of them. Seen here are more than 250,000 clones, 20% to 25% observed once, and the top ten hold more than 0.009%. This clone was recorded once. Its antigen is still unknown. V gave up 5 bases and J gave up 3 bases, with 13 bases separating them. The germline V gene has CDR1 MNHEY and CDR2 SMNVEV (reference sequence). The CDR3 length is 14 residues. Whole-study results and caveats: People with Type 1 diabetes carried modestly yet significantly shorter TCRB CDR3s in all four CD4+ subsets. VDJ junctions sequenced from type 1 diabetes patients showed fewer insertions and more deletions. In cDNA sequencing, cells with high TCR expression could be over-represented.

Naive, central memory, regulatory and stem cell-like memory cells within the CD4+ compartment were sorted using CD45RO/CCR7/CD25/CD127/CD95/CD27. This sequence was found in a woman between 25 and 40 years old with type 1 diabetes. Specimen: naive CD4+ T cells from blood. The chain joins TRBV27 to TRBJ1-1; perhaps TRBD1 as D (6 bases). CDR3 coding DNA: TGTGCCAGCAGTGTCGGACAGCGGCACACTGAAGCTTTCTTT. Encoded protein: CASSVGQRHTEAFF.